A few counts support the clone carrying this T cell receptor (beta chain). Its matching antigen is unknown. The data are from a study of T cells in Graves' hyperthyroidism and ophthalmopathy. The CDR3 has 18 amino acids. CDR1 and CDR2 (germline): LNHNV, YYDKDF (reference sequence). V lost 4 bases, J lost 7 bases, and 15 bases stayed unmatched. Graves' hyperthyroidism is called stable when ophthalmopathy does not progress within 18 months. Amplified TCR beta CDR3 regions came from RNA transcripts. First-round RT-PCR of the TCR CDR3 relied on the HTBI primer set. MiXCR, applied by TCRdb to the multiplex PCR reads, yields one record per CDR3 protein. The repertoire includes hundreds of thousands of distinct CDR3 sequences, approximately 25% of them detected once, and more than 60% sits in the top ten. Overall study findings and caveats: Progression to ophthalmopathy was predicted a median of roughly 6.6 months early.

The chain uses TRBV15 and TRBJ2-1; TRBD2 matches 11 bases. The TCR originated in a man in his fifties with Graves' hyperthyroidism. Sequenced input: blood. The CDR3 nucleotides read TGTGCCACCAGCAAACTCACTGTAGCGGGAGGGCAGGAAAATGAGCAGTTCTTC. Protein product: CATSKLTVAGGQENEQFF.